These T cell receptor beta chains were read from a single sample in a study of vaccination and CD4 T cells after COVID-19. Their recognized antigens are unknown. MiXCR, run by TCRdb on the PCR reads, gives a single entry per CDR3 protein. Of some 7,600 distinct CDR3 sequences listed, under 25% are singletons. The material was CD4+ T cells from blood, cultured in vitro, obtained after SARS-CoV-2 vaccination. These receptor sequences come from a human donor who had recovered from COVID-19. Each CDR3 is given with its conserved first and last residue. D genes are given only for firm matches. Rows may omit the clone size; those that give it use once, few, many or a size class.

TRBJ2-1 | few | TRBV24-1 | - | TGTGCCACCAGTGACCCACAGCGCTCCTACAATGAGCAGTTCTTC | CATSDPQRSYNEQFF
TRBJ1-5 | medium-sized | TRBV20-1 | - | TGCAGTGCTTCACAGGGCGGTGGCAATCAGCCCCAGCATTTT | CSASQGGGNQPQHF
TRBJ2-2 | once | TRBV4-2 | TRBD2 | TGTGCCAGCAGCCAGGACGTAGCGGGAGCAGTCGGGGAGCTGTTTTTT | CASSQDVAGAVGELFF
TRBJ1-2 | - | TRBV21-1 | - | TGTGCCAGCAGCTATATTGGACAGAACTATGGCTACACCTTC | CASSYIGQNYGYTF
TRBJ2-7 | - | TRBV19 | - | TGTGCCAGTAAATCGGACCGCCACCGAGTGGGCGAGCAGTACTTC | CASKSDRHRVGEQYF
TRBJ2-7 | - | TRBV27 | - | TGTGCCAGCAGTTTTTCCGCCTTACCGGACGGGAGTTACGAGCAGTACTTC | CASSFSALPDGSYEQYF
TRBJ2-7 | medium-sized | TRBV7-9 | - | TGTGCCAGCAACCAATGGACTGAAGCCTACGAGCAGTACTTC | CASNQWTEAYEQYF
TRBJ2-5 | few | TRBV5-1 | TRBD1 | TGCGCCAGCAGCTTGAGAGGACAGGGGAATCAAGAGACCCAGTACTTC | CASSLRGQGNQETQYF
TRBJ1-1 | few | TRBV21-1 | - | TGTGCCAGCAAGAGCAATATCGCTGAAGCTTTCTTT | CASKSNIAEAFF
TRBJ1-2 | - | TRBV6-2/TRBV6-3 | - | TGTGCCAGCAGTTACAACTTCTATGGCTACACCTTC | CASSYNFYGYTF
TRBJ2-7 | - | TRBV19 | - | TGTGCCAGTAGTATGGCCGGTCTCCAAAGCTCCTACGAGCAGTACTTC | CASSMAGLQSSYEQYF
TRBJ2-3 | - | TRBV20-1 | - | TGCAGTGCTAGGCCCTCCGATGGGCTGAGACTAGCAGATACGCAGTATTTT | CSARPSDGLRLADTQYF
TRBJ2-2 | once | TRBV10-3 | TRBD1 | TGTGCCATCAGTCGACAGGGGCTGAAAAACACCGGGGAGCTGTTTTTT | CAISRQGLKNTGELFF
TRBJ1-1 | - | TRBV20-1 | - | TGCAGTGCTAGGCTGTCGGCTATGGGAGCTTTCTTT | CSARLSAMGAFF